This is a list of T cell receptor beta chains from one sample in a study of cytomegalovirus exposure and HLA in healthy donors. The assay was immunoSEQ multiplex PCR, and TCRdb's table has in-frame clones only and misses some. The table has roughly 100,000 clones, roughly 70% seen once. The sample consisted of PBMCs. All receptors come from a male donor in good health and CMV-seropositive. CDR3s include the opening cysteine and the closing phenylalanine or tryptophan. The D gene is left open where the match is weak. Only part of the rows carry a size: once, few, many, or a class if the clone is expanded.

j_call,v_call,clone_size,d_call,cdr3_aa,cdr3_nt
TRBJ2-5,TRBV18,few,NA,CASSPLVDLAGETQYF,TGTGCCAGCTCCCCTTTAGTTGATTTGGCGGGTGAGACCCAGTACTTC
TRBJ1-1,TRBV7-9,NA,NA,CASSLVGELPEAFF,TGTGCCAGCAGCTTAGTCGGGGAGCTCCCTGAAGCTTTCTTT
TRBJ2-3,TRBV28,once,NA,CALGLDHTQYF,TGTGCCCTGGGGCTGGATCATACGCAGTATTTT
TRBJ2-7,TRBV5-1,few,TRBD2,CASSLAFQGGREQYF,TGCGCCAGCAGCTTGGCGTTCCAGGGAGGGAGAGAGCAGTACTTC
TRBJ2-7,TRBV4-2,NA,NA,CASSQDGGKSYEQYF,TGTGCCAGCAGCCAAGATGGGGGGAAATCCTACGAGCAGTACTTC
TRBJ2-5,TRBV6-5,NA,TRBD1,CASSTNRGRETQYF,TGTGCCAGCAGCACCAACAGGGGGCGAGAGACCCAGTACTTC
TRBJ2-7,TRBV6-5,NA,NA,CASSYSSGSGEYEQSF,TGTGCCAGCAGTTACTCTTCAGGTTCTGGGGAGTACGAGCAGTCCTTC
TRBJ1-2,TRBV4-3,NA,NA,CASSQARAAYYGYTF,TGCGCCAGCAGCCAAGCGCGCGCCGCTTACTATGGCTACACCTTC
TRBJ1-1,TRBV4-2,NA,NA,CASSQAAESAEAFF,TGTGCCAGCAGCCAAGCCGCGGAATCTGCTGAAGCTTTCTTT
TRBJ2-7,TRBV7-9,few,NA,CASSSTYEQYF,TGTGCCAGCAGCTCAACCTACGAGCAGTACTTC
TRBJ2-5,TRBV5-1,NA,TRBD2,CASSPGLQETQYF,TGCGCCAGCAGCCCGGGACTACAAGAGACCCAGTACTTC
TRBJ2-2,TRBV21-1,NA,NA,CASSTGTSGRKDTGELFF,TGTGCCAGCAGCACTGGGACTAGCGGTAGGAAGGACACCGGGGAGCTGTTTTTT
TRBJ1-2,TRBV19,once,NA,CASSINWNYGYTF,TGTGCCAGTAGTATAAACTGGAACTATGGCTACACCTTC
TRBJ2-2,TRBV7-3,NA,NA,CASSLSSGVAGELFF,TGTGCCAGCAGCTTATCATCAGGGGTGGCCGGGGAGCTGTTTTTT
TRBJ2-2,TRBV4-3,NA,TRBD1,CASSQYPGTGSAGELFF,TGCGCCAGCAGCCAATACCCCGGGACAGGGTCGGCCGGGGAGCTGTTTTTT
TRBJ2-7,TRBV7-2,NA,TRBD2,CASSFLAGDEQYF,TGTGCCAGCAGCTTCCTAGCGGGAGACGAGCAGTACTTC
TRBJ2-1,TRBV4-3,NA,TRBD2,CASSPPGLAGSEQLF,TGCGCCAGCAGCCCGCCGGGACTAGCGGGTAGTGAGCAGCTCTTC
TRBJ2-3,TRBV5-6,NA,NA,CASSLSSGTDTQYF,TGTGCCAGCAGCTTGTCGAGCGGCACAGATACGCAGTATTTT
TRBJ1-6,TRBV19,NA,TRBD1,CASSRGQVYNSPLHF,TGTGCCAGTAGTAGAGGACAGGTCTATAATTCACCCCTCCACTTT
TRBJ1-1,TRBV19,NA,TRBD1,CASTRLGQYTEAFF,TGTGCCAGTACCAGGTTGGGACAGTACACTGAAGCTTTCTTT
TRBJ2-3,TRBV7-2,NA,NA,CASSPTGLATDTQYF,TGTGCCAGCAGCCCAACTGGATTAGCCACAGATACGCAGTATTTT
TRBJ2-5,TRBV5-1,NA,TRBD2,CASSRGSGIGETQYF,TGCGCCAGCAGCAGGGGCAGCGGGATTGGGGAGACCCAGTACTTC
TRBJ2-1,TRBV7-9,NA,TRBD2,CASSLVAGGVNEQFF,TGTGCCAGCAGCTTAGTAGCGGGAGGGGTCAATGAGCAGTTCTTC
TRBJ1-5,TRBV28,NA,NA,CASSSGGVPGNQPQHF,TGTGCCAGCAGTTCCGGCGGCGTACCGGGGAATCAGCCCCAGCATTTT
TRBJ1-2,TRBV29-1,once,NA,CSVEDRSLRGYGYPF,TGCAGCGTTGAAGATAGGTCTCTCCGAGGCTATGGCTACCCCTTC
TRBJ1-4,TRBV5-4,NA,NA,CASSLEGRRPTNEKLFF,TGTGCCAGCAGCTTGGAGGGGAGGAGGCCAACTAATGAAAAACTGTTTTTT
TRBJ2-1,TRBV30,NA,NA,CAWSVSGSYNEQFF,TGTGCCTGGAGTGTTTCGGGATCTTACAATGAGCAGTTCTTC
TRBJ1-1,TRBV14,NA,NA,CASSQGRGRGEAFF,TGTGCCAGCAGCCAAGGCAGGGGTCGCGGTGAAGCTTTCTTT
TRBJ2-2,TRBV4-2,NA,TRBD1,CASSQGVRDRVLFF,TGTGCCAGCAGCCAAGGGGTTCGGGACAGGGTGCTGTTTTTT
TRBJ2-7,TRBV7-2,NA,TRBD2,CASSWVGGGQGHEQYF,TGTGCCAGCAGCTGGGTCGGGGGGGGCCAGGGCCACGAGCAGTACTTC
TRBJ2-2,TRBV2,NA,NA,CASSEGQTGELFF,TGTGCCAGCAGTGAAGGACAAACCGGGGAGCTGTTTTTT
TRBJ1-2,TRBV7-6,NA,TRBD1,CASSLGQGALGYTF,TGTGCCAGCAGCTTAGGGCAGGGGGCGCTTGGCTACACCTTC
TRBJ1-5,TRBV6-5,NA,TRBD1,CASSVGQGLNQPQHF,TGTGCCAGCAGCGTGGGACAGGGCCTCAATCAGCCCCAGCATTTT
TRBJ2-3,TRBV7-2,NA,NA,CASSLTRDTDTQYF,TGTGCCAGCAGCCTCACTAGGGACACAGATACGCAGTATTTT
TRBJ1-2,TRBV7-2,NA,TRBD1,CASSSRDSNYGYTF,TGTGCCAGCAGCTCCCGGGACAGTAACTATGGCTACACCTTC
TRBJ2-7,TRBV27,NA,TRBD1,CASSLVGTGSYEQYF,TGTGCCAGCAGTTTAGTCGGGACAGGGTCCTACGAGCAGTACTTC
TRBJ2-1,TRBV6-6,few,NA,CASTPVDGSYNEQFF,TGTGCCAGCACCCCCGTGGACGGGAGCTACAATGAGCAGTTCTTC
TRBJ2-3,TRBV27,NA,NA,CASTPFGGSTDTQYF,TGTGCCAGCACCCCGTTCGGGGGTTCCACAGATACGCAGTATTTT
TRBJ2-2,TRBV9,NA,NA,CASSSGSGRNTGELFF,TGTGCCAGCAGCTCCGGATCAGGGCGGAACACCGGGGAGCTGTTTTTT
TRBJ2-3,TRBV5-1,NA,TRBD2,CASSLQLAGGSTDTQYF,TGCGCCAGCAGCTTGCAGCTAGCGGGGGGGAGCACAGATACGCAGTATTTT
TRBJ2-1,TRBV7-2,NA,NA,CASSPEGDEQFF,TGTGCCAGCAGCCCAGAAGGAGATGAGCAGTTCTTC
TRBJ2-2,TRBV19,NA,TRBD1,CASELTFERKGQENTGELFF,TGTGCCAGTGAGCTAACATTCGAGAGGAAGGGACAGGAGAACACCGGGGAGCTGTTTTTT
TRBJ1-4,TRBV25-1,NA,NA,CASSDGAVEKLFF,TGTGCCAGCAGTGATGGGGCGGTTGAAAAACTGTTTTTT
TRBJ2-7,TRBV27,NA,TRBD2,CASSPTGTSGSYEQYF,TGTGCCAGCAGTCCGACCGGGACTAGCGGTTCCTACGAGCAGTACTTC
TRBJ2-3,TRBV29-1,NA,TRBD1,CSVVLAGQGNLDTQYF,TGCAGCGTTGTTTTGGCGGGACAGGGAAATTTAGATACGCAGTATTTT
TRBJ2-7,TRBV15,NA,TRBD1,CATSREGDRGWDEQYF,TGTGCCACCAGCAGAGAAGGGGACAGGGGATGGGACGAGCAGTACTTC
TRBJ1-1,TRBV11-1,once,NA,CASSTERGTVNTEAFF,TGTGCCAGCAGCACGGAGAGGGGGACGGTAAACACTGAAGCTTTCTTT
TRBJ1-1,TRBV4-1,once,NA,CASSRAARDTEAFF,TGCGCCAGCAGCCGCGCGGCCCGGGACACTGAAGCTTTCTTT
TRBJ2-2,TRBV7-9,NA,TRBD1,CASSPRQGNGELFF,TGTGCCAGCAGCCCGAGACAGGGAAACGGGGAGCTGTTTTTT
TRBJ1-1,TRBV5-8,NA,TRBD1,CASSQDRGTEAFF,TGTGCCAGCAGCCAGGACAGGGGCACTGAAGCTTTCTTT
TRBJ2-2,TRBV6-5,once,TRBD1,CASKGQGNPGELFF,TGTGCCAGCAAAGGACAGGGGAATCCCGGGGAGCTGTTTTTT
TRBJ1-2,TRBV30,NA,TRBD1,CAWSKPGQLVIGYTF,TGTGCCTGGAGTAAACCGGGACAGTTAGTAATTGGCTACACCTTC
TRBJ2-3,TRBV28,NA,TRBD1,CASTRGPSTDTQYF,TGTGCCAGCACCAGGGGGCCTAGCACAGATACGCAGTATTTT